The rows below give T cell receptor beta chains drawn from one sample of a study of shared clonotypes between healthy human individuals. Assay: immunoSEQ multiplex PCR; the TCRdb copy retains only in-frame clones and omits some. The table has fewer than 500,000 clones, about 75% seen once. Sequencing was done on a sample of PBMCs. The source is a woman in her forties in good health. Some clones in this sample may be carry-over from other donors' samples. Each CDR3 is given with its conserved first and last residue. D genes are given only for firm matches. Expanded clones get a size class; other rows say once, few or many, or leave the size out.

>TRBJ1-1|TRBD1|.|TRBV5-1
CASSSQGALNTEAFF
TGCGCCAGCAGCTCACAGGGGGCGTTGAACACTGAAGCTTTCTTT
>TRBJ2-7|TRBD1|.|TRBV7-9
CASERQGVYEQYF
TGTGCCAGCGAACGACAGGGGGTCTACGAGCAGTACTTC
>TRBJ1-2|.|.|TRBV11-2
CASRTSGRLSDGYTF
TGTGCCAGCCGTACTTCTGGAAGACTTTCAGATGGCTACACCTTC
>TRBJ2-3|TRBD2|.|TRBV29-1
CSPTSGRPYTQYF
TGCAGCCCCACTAGCGGGAGACCATATACGCAGTATTTT
>TRBJ2-1|.|.|TRBV6-4
CASSVREDSSYNEQFF
TGTGCCAGCAGTGTTCGAGAGGACAGCTCCTACAATGAGCAGTTCTTC
>TRBJ1-2|.|.|TRBV7-9
CASSSGTDYGYTF
TGTGCCAGCAGCTCTGGGACGGATTATGGCTACACCTTC
>TRBJ2-1|.|.|TRBV27
CASSFSNSRNNEQFF
TGTGCCAGCAGTTTCTCAAACAGCCGGAACAATGAGCAGTTCTTC
>TRBJ2-7|TRBD1|.|TRBV18
CASSPRDRGSYEQYF
TGTGCCAGCTCACCCCGGGACAGGGGGTCCTACGAGCAGTACTTC
>TRBJ2-7|TRBD2|.|TRBV11-2
CASSLDRLAGGEQYF
TGTGCCAGCAGCTTAGATCGGCTAGCGGGAGGCGAGCAGTACTTC
>TRBJ2-1|TRBD2|few|TRBV7-3
CASSSLAGGYNEQFF
TGTGCCAGCAGCTCACTAGCGGGAGGATACAATGAGCAGTTCTTC
>TRBJ2-3|TRBD2|.|TRBV5-1
CASSYGLAGAADAQYF
TGCGCCAGCAGCTATGGACTAGCGGGAGCCGCAGATGCGCAGTATTTT
>TRBJ2-1|TRBD2|.|TRBV6-4
CASSGGLAADEQFF
TGTGCCAGCAGTGGAGGGCTAGCGGCCGATGAGCAGTTCTTC
>TRBJ1-1|.|.|TRBV6-6
CASSSPGDENAEAFF
TGTGCTAGCAGTTCCCCAGGGGATGAGAACGCTGAAGCTTTCTTT
>TRBJ2-7|.|.|TRBV7-9
CASSLDAPRRLQRFYEQYF
TGTGCCAGCAGCTTAGACGCCCCTAGACGGCTTCAGCGGTTCTACGAGCAGTACTTC
>TRBJ2-7|TRBD1|.|TRBV11-3
CASSQGQYYEQYF
TGTGCCAGCAGCCAGGGACAGTACTACGAGCAGTACTTC
>TRBJ2-3|.|many|TRBV6-1
CASSEGGGADTQYF
TGTGCCAGCAGTGAAGGTGGTGGGGCAGATACGCAGTATTTT